This passage covers 2 T cell receptor beta chains from one sample sequenced in a study of blood T cell repertoires in COVID-19. Method: immunoSEQ multiplex PCR; TCRdb's copy keeps in-frame clones and lacks some. The table has about 110,000 clones, 81% seen once. Sequencing was done on a sample of peripheral blood. Source of these receptors: a man at least 80 years old with acute or convalescent COVID-19.

This chain joins TRBV24-1 and TRBJ2-7, with D tentatively TRBD2 (5 bases). CDR1 KGHDR and CDR2 SFDVKD come from the germline V gene. V lost 6 bases to trimming and J lost 0 bases, with 14 bases between them. The CDR3 spans 15 residues. The CDR3 sequence is CATSSSAESSYEQYF. The CDR3 DNA is TGTGCCACCAGTTCTTCAGCGGAAAGCTCCTACGAGCAGTACTTC.

This chain's CDR3 is CASSVTDYNEQFF. In DNA, the CDR3 is TGTGCCAGCTCAGTGACAGATTACAATGAGCAGTTCTTC. The rearrangement joins TRBV18 to TRBJ2-1, with D perhaps TRBD1 (5 bases). The ends were cut back, 5 bases at V and 4 bases at J, with 9 bases in the middle. The CDR3 is 13 residues long. CDR1 and CDR2 (germline): KGHSH, LQKENI.